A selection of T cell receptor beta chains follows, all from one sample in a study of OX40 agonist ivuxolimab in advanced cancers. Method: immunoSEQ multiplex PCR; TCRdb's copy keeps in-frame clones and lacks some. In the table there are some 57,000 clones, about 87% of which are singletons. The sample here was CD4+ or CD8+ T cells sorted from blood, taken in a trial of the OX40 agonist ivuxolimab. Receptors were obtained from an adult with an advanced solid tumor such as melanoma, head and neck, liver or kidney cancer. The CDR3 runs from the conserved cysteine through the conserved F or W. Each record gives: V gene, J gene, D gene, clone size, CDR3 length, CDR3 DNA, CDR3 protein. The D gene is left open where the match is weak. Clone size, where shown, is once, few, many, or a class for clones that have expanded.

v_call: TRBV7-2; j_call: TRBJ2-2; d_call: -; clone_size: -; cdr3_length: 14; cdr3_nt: TGTGCCAGCAGCCTGGACCCGAACACCGGGGAGCTGTTTTTT; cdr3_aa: CASSLDPNTGELFF
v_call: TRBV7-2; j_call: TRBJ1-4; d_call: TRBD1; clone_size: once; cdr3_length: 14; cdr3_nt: TGTGCCAGCAGCTTAGTGGACAGGGCTGAAAAACTGTTTTTT; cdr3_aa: CASSLVDRAEKLFF
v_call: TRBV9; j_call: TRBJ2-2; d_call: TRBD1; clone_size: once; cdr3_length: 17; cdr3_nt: TGTGCCAGCAGCGTAGTACCGGGACAGACAAACACCGGGGAGCTGTTTTTT; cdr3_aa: CASSVVPGQTNTGELFF
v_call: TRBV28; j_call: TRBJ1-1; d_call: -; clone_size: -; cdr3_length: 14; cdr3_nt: TGTGCCAGCAGTTTCGGGGGGGGAGGTGGTGAAGCTTTCTTT; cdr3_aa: CASSFGGGGGEAFF
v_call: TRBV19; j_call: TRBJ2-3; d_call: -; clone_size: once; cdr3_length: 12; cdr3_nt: TGTGCCAGTAGTATCGGGCGTGATACGCAGTATTTT; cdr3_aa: CASSIGRDTQYF
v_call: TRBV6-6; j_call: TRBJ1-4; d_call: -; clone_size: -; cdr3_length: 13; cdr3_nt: TGTGCCAGCACAGAGACATCCCGGGAAAAACTGTTTTTT; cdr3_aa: CASTETSREKLFF
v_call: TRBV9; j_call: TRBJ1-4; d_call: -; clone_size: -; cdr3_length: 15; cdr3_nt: TGTGCCAGCAGCGTAGCGGTCGGTGGTAATGAAAAACTGTTTTTT; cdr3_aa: CASSVAVGGNEKLFF
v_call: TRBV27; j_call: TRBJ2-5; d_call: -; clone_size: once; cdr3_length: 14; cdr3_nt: TGTGCCAGCAGTCCGAGATGGGTCCAAGAGACCCAGTACTTC; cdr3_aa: CASSPRWVQETQYF
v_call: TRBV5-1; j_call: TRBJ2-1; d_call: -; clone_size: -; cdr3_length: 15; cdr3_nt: TGCGCCAGCAGCTTATCCGGGTCCTCCTACAATGAGCAGTTCTTC; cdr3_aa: CASSLSGSSYNEQFF
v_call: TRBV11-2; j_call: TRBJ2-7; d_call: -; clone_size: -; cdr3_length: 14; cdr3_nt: TGTGCCAGCAGCCTCTTCCGGGGGCAGTACGAGCAGTACTTC; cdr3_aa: CASSLFRGQYEQYF